Presented here are 32 T cell receptor beta chains from one specimen sequenced in a study of T-cell reconstitution after alpha-beta-depleted transplantation in children. Using unique molecular identifiers, the investigators prepared the TCRbeta library. From the PCR reads, TCRdb called clonotypes with MiXCR, one entry per CDR3 protein. The sample lists 4,000 to 4,500 distinct CDR3 sequences, less than 20% seen once, with about 45% in the top ten. This sample comprised PBMCs, mostly from graft donor cells, obtained 180 days after TCRalphabeta/CD19-depleted stem cell transplant. All receptors derive from a male patient between 2 and 9 years old who had a stem cell transplant for acute lymphoblastic leukemia, so the T cells may come from the graft donor.

This clonotype was counted ten times or more. The gene calls are TRBV7-9 and TRBJ2-1; a weak D match, TRBD2 (6 bases). Looked up from germline, CDR1 is SEHNR and CDR2 is FQNEAQ (reference sequence). Trimming took off 5 bases at V and 6 bases at J, with 17 bases between the two ends. This CDR3 comprises 15 residues. The CDR3 sequence: CASSLGLSIFNEQFF. As DNA, the CDR3 is TGTGCCAGCAGCCTGGGACTGTCTATATTCAATGAGCAGTTCTTC.

By share of the sample, this clonotype is large. V gene TRBV4-1 combines with J gene TRBJ2-5, with a tentative D call TRBD2 (6 bases). This CDR3 comprises 17 residues. The V and J ends lost 2 bases and 0 bases respectively, with 16 bases between them. Looked up from germline, CDR1 is MGHRA and CDR2 is YSYEKL. This CDR3 reads CASSQNEGRPYQETQYF. In DNA form, the CDR3 reads TGCGCCAGCAGCCAAAACGAGGGGAGGCCGTACCAAGAGACCCAGTACTTC.

This clonotype was seen repeatedly, ten times or more. V and J are TRBV9 and TRBJ2-5; 10 bases line up with TRBD2. This CDR3 is 14 amino acids long. Germline CDR1 is SGDLS and CDR2 is YYNGEE. The junction had 3 bases not matched to a gene; V was cut back by 4 bases and J by 3 bases. The CDR3 coding sequence is TGTGCCAGCAGCCGAGGACTAGCGGAAGAGACCCAGTACTTC. It translates to CASSRGLAEETQYF.

This clonotype has only a few counts. This sequence joins TRBV19 and TRBJ1-1; TRBD1 agrees at 8 bases. The CDR3 has 15 amino acids. J gave up 9 bases and V 1 base, and 10 bases lay outside the gene matches. CDR1 and CDR2 (germline): LNHDA, SQIVND (reference sequence). The CDR3 spells CASSIASGQVPKAFF. For the CDR3, the DNA is TGTGCCAGTAGTATAGCGTCGGGACAGGTACCGAAAGCTTTCTTT.

This clonotype was found many times. The rearrangement links TRBV6-1 to TRBJ2-1; TRBD2 matches 9 bases. CDR3 length: 15 amino acids. Germline CDR1 MNHNS, CDR2 SASEGT. Trimming cost V 3 bases and J 8 bases; bases outside gene matches: 8. CDR3 amino acids: CASSEGTAGGDEQFF. The CDR3 nucleotides are TGTGCCAGCAGTGAGGGAACAGCGGGGGGCGATGAGCAGTTCTTC.

This clonotype was observed at least ten times. This chain connects TRBV29-1 to TRBJ2-7; D not certain. CDR1 is SQVTM and CDR2 is ANQGSEA in the germline V gene. V dropped 4 bases and J dropped 0 bases, with 10 bases sitting between them. There are 13 residues in the CDR3. The CDR3 protein is CSVGGWNSYEQYF. The CDR3 nucleotides read TGCAGCGTTGGGGGATGGAACTCCTACGAGCAGTACTTC.

The table lists this clonotype with many counts. The chain couples TRBV28 to TRBJ1-2; no firm D call. Germline V gene data show CDR1 as MDHEN and CDR2 as SYDVKM. Trimming took 3 bases from V and 4 from J, leaving 9 bases between them. The CDR3 length is 13 residues. The CDR3 DNA reads TGTGCCAGCAGTTTGCCCAGAATCTATGGCTACACCTTC. Amino acids: CASSLPRIYGYTF.

V is TRBV20-1 and J is TRBJ2-7; 7 nucleotides agree with TRBD2. Trimming at V came to 1 base and at J to 1 base, leaving 10 bases not matched to a gene. Germline V gene data show CDR1 as DFQATT and CDR2 as SNEGSKA (reference sequence). This CDR3 is 16 amino acids long. The CDR3 loop is CSARGSGTTYSYEQYF. The CDR3, as DNA: TGCAGTGCTAGAGGGTCCGGGACTACGTATTCCTACGAGCAGTACTTC.

By share, this clonotype counts as medium-sized (0.01 to 0.1%). The chain links TRBV5-1 to TRBJ1-1, with D tentatively TRBD1 (5 bases). Germline values: CDR1 SGHRS, CDR2 YFSETQ. This CDR3 contains 15 residues. The ends were cut back, 0 bases at V and 5 bases at J, with 14 bases in the middle. CDR3 loop: CASSLESKGQTEAFF. The CDR3, as DNA: TGCGCCAGCAGCTTGGAATCGAAGGGGCAGACTGAAGCTTTCTTT.

This clonotype was counted ten times or more. This rearrangement joins TRBV7-9 to TRBJ2-7; TRBD1 matches at 8 bases. The germline V gene encodes CDR1 SEHNR and CDR2 FQNEAQ (reference sequence). V lost 6 bases to trimming and J lost 5 bases; unmatched junction nucleotides: 9. This CDR3 spans 14 amino acids. Here the CDR3 DNA reads TGTGCCAGCAGGCAGGCAGGGGGCTTACACGAGCAGTACTTC. The encoded protein is CASRQAGGLHEQYF.

Many counts were recorded for this clonotype. In DNA, the CDR3 is TGTGCCAGCAGTTCGATAGCAGATACGCAGTATTTT. This encodes CASSSIADTQYF. V gene TRBV28 combines with J gene TRBJ2-3; unclear D gene. The CDR3 contains 12 residues. CDR1 and CDR2 from the germline V gene are MDHEN and SYDVKM. V lost 4 bases, J lost 4 bases, and 6 bases lay in between.

This clonotype was seen repeatedly, ten times or more. The chain has TRBV9 and TRBJ1-4, with TRBD1 identical over 8 bases. V shed 6 bases and J 4 bases; nucleotides not matched to a gene: 8. CDR1 is SGDLS and CDR2 is YYNGEE in the germline V gene. This CDR3 contains 15 residues. CDR3 DNA sequence: TGTGCCAGCACCAGGGGGCAGGCTCATAATGAAAAACTGTTTTTT. Amino acids: CASTRGQAHNEKLFF.

This clonotype was detected many times. The chain is built from TRBV7-9 and TRBJ2-7; no clear D. Trimming left V 0 bases short and J 2 bases short, with 14 bases between. Germline V lookup: CDR1 SEHNR, CDR2 FQNEAQ (reference sequence). This CDR3 region has 16 residues. CDR3 sequence: CASSLAFGLRTYEQYF. CDR3 DNA sequence: TGTGCCAGCAGCTTAGCGTTCGGGCTTAGGACCTACGAGCAGTACTTC.

This clonotype appeared many times. The CDR3 nucleotides read TGTGCCAGCAGCCAATATGGGAGGATTTACGAGTCGCAGTACTTC. Encoded protein: CASSQYGRIYESQYF. The chain uses TRBV3-1 and TRBJ2-7; TRBD2 is a possible D gene (6 bases). CDR3 size: 15 residues. Trimming stripped 2 bases from V and 9 bases from J, with 20 bases between. In germline, CDR1 is LGHDT, CDR2 YNNKEL (reference sequence).

This clonotype was picked up many times. This chain connects TRBV24-1 to TRBJ2-1; the D is unclear. CDR3 length equals 13 residues. Trimming left V 2 bases short and J 6 bases short, with 7 bases between. Germline values: CDR1 KGHDR, CDR2 SFDVKD. The CDR3 sequence is CATSDSPGNEQFF. The CDR3 nucleotides read TGTGCCACCAGTGATTCGCCCGGCAATGAGCAGTTCTTC.

This clonotype occurred many times. The J gene is TRBJ2-2, the V gene TRBV11-1; tentatively, D is TRBD2 (5 bases). The CDR3 has 17 residues. Trimming removed 4 bases from V and 1 base from J, with 16 bases in between. Looked up from germline, CDR1 is SGHAT and CDR2 is FQDESV (reference sequence). The CDR3 coding sequence is TGTGCCAGCAGCTCGGAGCAAGGGAGAAGGAACACCGGGGAGCTGTTTTTT. Translating it yields CASSSEQGRRNTGELFF. Combining the CDR3 with reference TRBV11-1 and TRBJ2-2 gives the whole variable domain EAEVAQSPRYKITEKSQAVAFWCDPISGHATLYWYRQILGQGPELLVQFQDESVVDDSQLPKDRFSAERLKGVDSTLKIQPAELGDSAMYLCASSSEQGRRNTGELFFGEGSRLTVL.

This clonotype has a count of ten or more. The gene calls are TRBV7-9 and TRBJ2-5; perhaps TRBD1 as D (7 bases). CDR1 is SEHNR and CDR2 is FQNEAQ in the germline V gene (reference sequence). Trimming took 6 bases from V and 5 from J, leaving 16 bases between them. The CDR3 is made up of 14 amino acids. DNA for the CDR3: TGTGCCAGCAGACCGACAGGGAGCGGGGAGACCCAGTACTTC. Translated, it gives CASRPTGSGETQYF.

This clonotype occurred many times. The genes are TRBV7-9 and TRBJ1-5; tentatively, D is TRBD1 (6 bases). V gave up 3 bases and J gave up 4 bases, with 10 bases separating them. The CDR3 runs to 14 residues. CDR1 and CDR2 (germline): SEHNR, FQNEAQ (reference sequence). CDR3: CASSFRGGNQPQHF. CDR3 coding DNA: TGTGCCAGCAGCTTCAGGGGTGGGAATCAGCCCCAGCATTTT. The variable domain in full, completed from reference TRBV7-9 and TRBJ1-5, reads DTGVSQNPRHKITKRGQNVTFRCDPISEHNRLYWYRQTLGQGPEFLTYFQNEAQLEKSRLLSDRFSAERPKGSFSTLEIQRTEQGDSAMYLCASSFRGGNQPQHFGDGTRLSIL.

This clonotype was detected ten times or more. The chain has TRBV21-1 and TRBJ1-5; the DNA was not used to check the table's D call, TRBD1. TRBV21-1 is assigned pseudogene status. This CDR3 region has 20 residues. Here the CDR3 DNA reads TGTGCCAGCAGCACAAGCGGGTCGGACAGGGCCCAATATAGCAATCAGCCCCAGCATTTT. This codes for CASSTSGSDRAQYSNQPQHF.

This clonotype occurred many times. The chain links TRBV11-1 to TRBJ1-5; 7 nucleotides match TRBD1. Per the germline V gene, CDR1 is SGHAT and CDR2 is FQDESV (reference sequence). The CDR3 loop spans 15 amino acids. Trimming at V came to 5 bases and at J to 6 bases, leaving 10 bases not matched to a gene. The CDR3 reads CASSGGGQSAQPQHF. The CDR3 bases are TGTGCCAGCAGCGGGGGGGGACAGTCTGCTCAGCCCCAGCATTTT. The full variable domain, in which reference TRBV11-1 and TRBJ1-5 provide the parts outside the CDR3, is EAEVAQSPRYKITEKSQAVAFWCDPISGHATLYWYRQILGQGPELLVQFQDESVVDDSQLPKDRFSAERLKGVDSTLKIQPAELGDSAMYLCASSGGGQSAQPQHFGDGTRLSIL.

This clonotype was detected ten times or more. The chain combines TRBV12-3 or TRBV12-4 with TRBJ2-7; either TRBD1 or TRBD2 may supply D (6 bases each). The V and J ends lost 1 base and 7 bases respectively, with 20 bases between them. CDR3 length equals 16 residues. In nucleotides, the CDR3 is TGTGCCAGCAGTTTAGTCGAGGGGGGAGCTGTGTGGGAGCAGTACTTC. Translating it yields CASSLVEGGAVWEQYF.

There are many counts of this clonotype. The V call is TRBV20-1, the J call TRBJ2-3, with 12 bases lining up with TRBD2. With 6 bases clipped from V and 4 bases from J, the junction kept 8 bases outside the gene matches. This CDR3 is built from 15 residues. Germline V gene sequence: CDR1 DFQATT, CDR2 SNEGSKA (reference sequence). CDR3: CSAKHLAGGPDTQYF. In DNA, the CDR3 is TGCAGTGCAAAGCATCTAGCGGGAGGGCCAGATACGCAGTATTTT.

Concerning this clonotype: The junction shows a germline mismatch at one end, possibly a read error. The V call is TRBV15, the J call TRBJ1-4; D gene unclear. The germline CDR1 and CDR2 sequences are LNHNV and YYDKDF (reference sequence). CDR3 length: 14 residues. This CDR3 is CATASTTTNEKLIF. DNA of the CDR3: TGTGCCACCGCTTCGACCACAACCAATGAAAAACTGATTTTT.

This clonotype appeared many times. The chain uses TRBV6-1 and TRBJ2-1; D call uncertain. The CDR3 runs 12 residues. V was cut by 2 bases and J by 10 bases, with 9 bases left in between. Germline V gives CDR1 MNHNS, CDR2 SASEGT. The CDR3 spells CASSELGREQFF. The CDR3, as DNA: TGTGCCAGCAGTGAATTAGGGCGGGAGCAGTTCTTC.

By share, this clonotype counts as medium-sized. The chain's CDR3 is CASSFAGLSYEQYF. Written as DNA, the CDR3 is TGTGCCAGCAGCTTTGCGGGACTCAGCTACGAGCAGTACTTC. The rearrangement joins TRBV7-9 to TRBJ2-7; D is possibly TRBD2 (6 bases). The germline V gene encodes CDR1 SEHNR and CDR2 FQNEAQ (reference sequence). Trimming stripped 3 bases from V and 3 bases from J, with 12 bases between. This CDR3 is built from 14 residues.

Ten or more counts support this clonotype. The J gene is TRBJ1-1, the V gene TRBV5-1; TRBD1 is a possible D gene (5 bases). CDR3 length: 15 amino acids. V lost 6 bases to trimming and J lost 1 base, with 16 bases between them. Germline V lookup: CDR1 SGHRS, CDR2 YFSETQ. The CDR3 loop is CASIDTGDGNTEAFF. The CDR3 region has the DNA TGCGCCAGCATCGATACGGGGGACGGGAACACTGAAGCTTTCTTT.

This clonotype appeared many times. The chain recombines TRBV6-2 or TRBV6-3 with TRBJ2-5; no definite D call. Trimming left V 7 bases short and J 2 bases short, with 14 bases between. The germline V gene has CDR1 MNHEY and CDR2 SVGEGT. The CDR3 runs 14 residues. The chain's CDR3 is CASMTPIGQETQYF. CDR3 DNA sequence: TGTGCCAGCATGACCCCGATTGGACAAGAGACCCAGTACTTC.

This clonotype occurred many times. The chain combines TRBV7-9 with TRBJ1-1, with D unresolved. The CDR3 is 11 amino acids. CDR1 SEHNR and CDR2 FQNEAQ come from the germline V gene (reference sequence). The V end was cut by 2 bases, the J end by 5 bases, with 3 bases between. The CDR3 bases are TGTGCCAGCAGCTTACAGACTGAAGCTTTCTTT. Protein sequence: CASSLQTEAFF.

With regard to this clonotype: A much more abundant neighbour one base away suggests this may be a read error. The chain links TRBV20-1 to TRBJ2-3, with D perhaps being TRBD1 or TRBD2 (6 bases each). This CDR3 has 16 amino acids. Germline CDR1 reads DFQATT; CDR2 reads SNEGSKA (reference sequence). Trimming cost V 7 bases and J 3 bases, with 23 bases left between them. The CDR3 spells CSVLQGTGGPTDTQYF. CDR3 coding DNA: TGCAGTGTTCTCCAGGGGACTGGCGGCCCGACAGATACGCAGTATTTT.

This clonotype appeared many times. V gene TRBV11-3 combines with J gene TRBJ2-7; 7 nucleotides align to TRBD1. This CDR3 has 15 residues. Germline lookup yields CDR1 SGHNT and CDR2 YENEEA. V was clipped by 5 bases and J by 2 bases; unmatched bases: 9. CDR3 nucleotides: TGTGCCAGCAGCCAAGGACAGGAGAGTACCTACGAGCAGTACTTC. It translates to CASSQGQESTYEQYF.

This rearrangement joins TRBV6-1 to TRBJ2-5; 9 bases agree with TRBD1. Trimming removed 5 bases from V and 6 bases from J; junction bases left unmatched: 7. Germline V lookup: CDR1 MNHNS, CDR2 SASEGT. The CDR3 covers 14 residues. The CDR3 DNA reads TGTGCCAGCAGTCCTTGGACAGGGGTGAAGACCCAGTACTTC. Translating it yields CASSPWTGVKTQYF.

This clonotype was recorded at least ten times. V is TRBV20-1 and J is TRBJ2-1; D gene uncertain. This CDR3 is built from 16 residues. Between the trimmed V and J ends, which lost 2 bases and 4 bases, there was a span of 18 bases. CDR1 and CDR2 from the germline V gene are DFQATT and SNEGSKA (reference sequence). CDR3 residues: CSARPVGSRGYNEQFF. CDR3 bases: TGCAGTGCTAGACCCGTCGGGTCGCGTGGATACAATGAGCAGTTCTTC.